These 18 T cell receptor beta chains were all obtained from the same sample, sequenced in a study of T cell responses to AZD1222 COVID-19 vaccine. Measured with immunoSEQ multiplex PCR; TCRdb has only the in-frame clones, and not every one. Of approximately 110,000 clones listed, roughly 87% are singletons. Sample: peripheral blood, taken on day 0 of AZD1222 vaccination. The receptors stem from an adult in good health.

The rearrangement joins TRBV4-2 to TRBJ2-3, with 11 bases matching TRBD2. Germline-derived CDR1 and CDR2 are LGHNA and YNFKEQ. With V trimmed by 1 base and J by 1 base, 4 bases remained unmatched. CDR3 length equals 17 residues. CDR3 coding DNA: TGTGCCAGCAGCCAAGCGGGGGGACTAGCGGGCACAGATACGCAGTATTTT. Translation: CASSQAGGLAGTDTQYF.

This chain connects TRBV12-3 or TRBV12-4 to TRBJ2-3, with D hard to call. The CDR3 runs 12 residues. V was cut by 3 bases and J by 5 bases, with 6 bases left in between. The CDR3, as DNA: TGTGCCAGCAGTTTGGGGTTAGATACGCAGTATTTT. It encodes CASSLGLDTQYF.

V is TRBV7-2 and J is TRBJ2-3; 8 nucleotides line up with TRBD1. Germline V gives CDR1 SGHTA, CDR2 FQGNSA. V lost 5 bases and J lost 4; bases outside the gene matches: 14. This CDR3 has 17 amino acids. The CDR3 reads CASSPSRDRIYADTQYF. The CDR3 region has the DNA TGTGCCAGCAGCCCGTCCCGGGACAGGATCTACGCAGATACGCAGTATTTT.

The rearrangement links TRBV5-6 to TRBJ2-2; tentatively, D is TRBD1 (5 bases). The V gene lost 2 bases and the J gene lost 5 bases, with 7 bases spanning the gap. This CDR3 region has 13 residues. CDR1 is SGHDT, CDR2 YYEEEE, per germline. The CDR3 loop reads CASSFAGTGELFF. DNA of the CDR3: TGTGCCAGCAGCTTCGCAGGGACCGGGGAGCTGTTTTTT. The full variable domain, with the rest looked up from reference TRBV5-6 and TRBJ2-2, is DAGVTQSPTHLIKTRGQQVTLRCSPKSGHDTVSWYQQALGQGPQFIFQYYEEEERQRGNFPDRFSGHQFPNYSSELNVNALLLGDSALYLCASSFAGTGELFFGEGSRLTVL.

The J gene is TRBJ2-4, the V gene TRBV12-5, with 10 bases identical to TRBD2. The CDR3 is 19 amino acids. Per germline, CDR1 LGHNT and CDR2 FRNRAP. Unmatched junction bases numbered 8, after V lost 0 bases and J lost 0 bases. In DNA form, the CDR3 reads TGTGCTAGTGGTTTGGTAACGTTAGCGGGAGGCCTAGCCAAAAACATTCAGTACTTC. It is translated as CASGLVTLAGGLAKNIQYF.

This clone turned up a few times. V usage is TRBV6-5 and J usage is TRBJ1-6; D is possibly TRBD1 (6 bases). Germline V gene data show CDR1 as MNHEY and CDR2 as SVGAGI. The CDR3 extends over 15 amino acids. V lost 0 bases and J 5 bases, leaving 8 bases between the germline ends. The CDR3: CASSYSGTNNSPLHF. CDR3 sequence (DNA): TGTGCCAGCAGTTACTCCGGGACAAATAATTCACCCCTCCACTTT.

The chain couples TRBV18 to TRBJ2-2; D is unclear. This CDR3 has 12 amino acids. Germline V gene data show CDR1 as KGHSH and CDR2 as LQKENI. The V gene lost 6 bases and the J gene lost 1 base, with 3 bases spanning the gap. CDR3 loop: CASSRNTGELFF. In nucleotides, the CDR3 is TGTGCCAGCTCGCGGAACACCGGGGAGCTGTTTTTT.

The chain is built from TRBV25-1 and TRBJ2-1; D not resolved. Germline CDR1 MGHDK, CDR2 SYGVNS. V shed 4 bases and J shed 11 bases, with 18 bases lying between them. There are 14 residues in the CDR3. This CDR3 reads CASSATDLSLKQFF. Written as DNA, the CDR3 is TGTGCCAGCAGTGCCACCGATTTGTCCCTTAAGCAGTTCTTC.

The CDR3 region is CATSSPETGDYGYTF. The CDR3 nucleotides read TGTGCCACCAGCAGTCCCGAAACAGGGGACTATGGCTACACCTTC. This chain uses TRBV15 with TRBJ1-2; 7 nucleotides align to TRBD1. Germline CDR1 is LNHNV and CDR2 is YYDKDF (reference sequence). J lost 3 bases, V lost 3 bases, and 7 bases had no gene match. The CDR3 is made up of 15 amino acids.

In this sample, this clone turned up a few times. The gene calls are TRBV11-3 and TRBJ1-2; 7 bases align to TRBD1. CDR1 and CDR2 (germline): SGHNT, YENEEA. Germline trimming cut 5 bases from V and 8 bases from J; bases unmatched to any gene: 8. CDR3 length: 13 residues. The DNA of the CDR3 is TGTGCCAGCAGCCGACTGAGGGGACAGGGCTACACCTTC. Its translation is CASSRLRGQGYTF.

As regards this clone: This sample also contains other DNA sequences that code for the same CDR3. J is TRBJ2-1 and V is TRBV21-1. TRBV21-1 is labeled a pseudogene. The CDR3 loop spans 11 amino acids. DNA of the CDR3: TGTGCCAGCAGCAATTACAATGAGCAGTTCTTC. Residues: CASSNYNEQFF.

V is TRBV6-4 and J is TRBJ2-2; 10 bases match TRBD1. The CDR3 sequence is 16 residues long. The junction had 5 bases not matched to a gene; V was cut back by 7 bases and J by 0 bases. Germline CDR1 reads MRHNA; CDR2 reads SNTAGT. For the CDR3, the DNA is TGTGCCAGCAAGGGACAGGGGACCTCGAACACCGGGGAGCTGTTTTTT. Amino acid sequence: CASKGQGTSNTGELFF.

Of note for this clone: One junction end does not reproduce the germline sequence, and a read error may be involved. The chain is built from TRBV7-7 and TRBJ2-5; no clear D gene. The CDR3 runs to 14 residues. CDR1 and CDR2 from the germline V gene are SSHAT and FNYEAQ (reference sequence). The CDR3 is CASSISTAQETQYF. The CDR3 bases are TGTGCTAGCAGCATCTCGACGGCCCAAGAGACCCAGTACTTC.

The chain links TRBV30 to TRBJ1-5; a possible D gene is TRBD1 (5 bases). Trimming shortened V by 2 bases and J by 5 bases, and 13 bases separated the two germline ends. Germline V gene data show CDR1 as GTSNPN and CDR2 as SVGIG (reference sequence). CDR3 size: 14 residues. CDR3 sequence: CAWSTGTDDQPQHF. DNA of the CDR3: TGTGCCTGGAGTACCGGGACGGATGATCAGCCCCAGCATTTT.

The rearrangement links TRBV10-1 to TRBJ2-3; D perhaps matches TRBD2 (6 bases). Germline CDR1 reads WNHNN; CDR2 reads SYGVQD (reference sequence). The CDR3 runs to 14 residues. V gave up 8 bases and J gave up 3 bases, with 15 bases separating them. The CDR3 sequence is CASPGGLGTDTQYF. The CDR3 DNA sequence: TGCGCCAGCCCTGGGGGACTGGGGACAGATACGCAGTATTTT.

This rearrangement joins TRBV19 to TRBJ2-7; 8 positions agree with TRBD1. From germline, CDR1 is LNHDA and CDR2 SQIVND (reference sequence). The J segment lost 6 bases and the V segment lost 0 bases, leaving 10 bases of the junction unmatched. This CDR3 is built from 16 residues. CDR3 coding DNA: TGTGCCAGTAGTATAGATGAAATTGGACAGGGATCCGAGCAGTACTTC. Its protein is CASSIDEIGQGSEQYF.

J is TRBJ2-7 and V is TRBV7-2; TRBD1 might be the D (6 bases). Germline V gene lookup returns CDR1 SGHTA and CDR2 FQGNSA. CDR3 length: 14 amino acids. Trimming pared 3 bases from V and 4 bases from J, leaving 13 bases between. The CDR3 reads CASSLQTGEYEQYF. For the CDR3, the DNA is TGTGCCAGCAGCTTGCAGACAGGAGAGTACGAGCAGTACTTC.

This sequence joins TRBV7-8 and TRBJ1-2; TRBD1 agrees at 9 bases. CDR1 SGHVS and CDR2 FQNEAQ come from the germline V gene. There are 15 residues in the CDR3. V dropped 5 bases and J dropped 4; count of bases not matched to a gene: 8. In DNA form, the CDR3 reads TGTGCCAGCAGCCAAACAGGGGGCGGCAGCTATGGCTACACCTTC. It is translated as CASSQTGGGSYGYTF.